This entry concerns a single T cell receptor beta chain. Its antigen remains unidentified. TRB was amplified from roughly 270 ng of peripheral blood genomic DNA per sample. Multiplex touch-down PCR amplified TRB using TRB-A and TRB-B pools in one tube. TCRdb reprocessed the multiplex PCR reads and keeps a single row for each CDR3 protein, giving no DNA. Its table records several thousand distinct CDR3 sequences. This CDR3 contains 17 residues. Germline CDR1 reads MNHNS; CDR2 reads SASEGT. The data are from a study of T cell clusters in autoimmune cytopenias. Study results and limitations: Healthy donors had 2.5 to 3.5-fold more exclusive TRB clusters than active autoimmune hepatitis patients.

These data were also reused for a study on T cell repertoires in aging, cancer and after chemotherapy.

The clonotype comes from a human donor in good health. Sequenced material: peripheral blood. J is TRBJ1-5 and V is TRBV6-1; TCRdb's D gene call, TRBD1, goes unchecked for lack of DNA. CDR3 amino acids: CASTIRTQGTSNQPQHF.